The TCR beta chain under discussion was sequenced for a study of shared clonotypes between healthy human individuals. Overall study context: The plates for each donor numbered three CD4 naive, three CD4 memory, two CD8 naive and one CD8 memory.

Study-wide results and limits: For naive CD4 cells, 5% to 6.5% of clonotypes were shared across a few donors.

Sequenced by immunoSEQ multiplex PCR; TCRdb stores in-frame clones only, minus some. This sample carries under 200,000 clones, about 93% of them seen once, and the ten largest clones take roughly 0.07%. As regards this clone: The antigen remains unidentified.

Germline CDR1 and CDR2: MNHEY and SVGAGI. V lost 8 bases, J lost 5 bases, and 10 bases lay in between. The CDR3 loop spans 12 amino acids. J is TRBJ1-5 and V is TRBV6-5, with a tentative D call TRBD1 (5 bases). The sequenced material came from naive CD4+ T cells sorted from blood. Subset: CD45RA+ positively selected. This TCR came from a young woman in good health. CDR3 coding DNA: TGTGCCAGCGGGGGGGAGGATCAGCCCCAGCATTTT. It encodes CASGGEDQPQHF.